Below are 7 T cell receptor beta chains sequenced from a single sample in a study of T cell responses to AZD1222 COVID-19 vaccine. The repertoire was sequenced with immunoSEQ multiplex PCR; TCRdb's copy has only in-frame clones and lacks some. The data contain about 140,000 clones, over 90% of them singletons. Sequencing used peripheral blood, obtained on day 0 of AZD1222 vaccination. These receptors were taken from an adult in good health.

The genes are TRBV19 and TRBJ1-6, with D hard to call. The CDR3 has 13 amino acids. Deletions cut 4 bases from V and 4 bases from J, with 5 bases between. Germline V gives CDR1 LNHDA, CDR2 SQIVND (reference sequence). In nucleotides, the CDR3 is TGTGCCAGTAGTACCCTTTATAATTCACCCCTCCACTTT. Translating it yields CASSTLYNSPLHF.

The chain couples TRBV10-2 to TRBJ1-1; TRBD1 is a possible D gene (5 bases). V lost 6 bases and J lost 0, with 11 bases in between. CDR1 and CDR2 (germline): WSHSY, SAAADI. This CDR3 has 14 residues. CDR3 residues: CASSLGRMNTEAFF. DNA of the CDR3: TGCGCCAGCAGCCTGGGACGGATGAACACTGAAGCTTTCTTT.

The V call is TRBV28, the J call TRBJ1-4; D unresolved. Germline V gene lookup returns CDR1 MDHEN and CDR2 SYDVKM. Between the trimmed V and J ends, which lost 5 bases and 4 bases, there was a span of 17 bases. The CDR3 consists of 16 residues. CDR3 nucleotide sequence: TGTGCCAGCAGTCCCACTCTAGGACGGTTTAATGAAAAACTGTTTTTT. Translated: CASSPTLGRFNEKLFF.

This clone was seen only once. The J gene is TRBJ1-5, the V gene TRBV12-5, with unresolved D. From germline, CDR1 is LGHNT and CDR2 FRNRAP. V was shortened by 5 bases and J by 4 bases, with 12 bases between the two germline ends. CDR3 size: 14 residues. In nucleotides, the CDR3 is TGTGCTAGTGGTCCCTTTGACCGGAATCAGCCCCAGCATTTT. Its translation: CASGPFDRNQPQHF.

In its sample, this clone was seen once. In DNA form, the CDR3 reads TGTGCCAGTAGTACCGGACAGGGTGGGTACAATGAGCAGTTCTTC. Translating gives CASSTGQGGYNEQFF. The chain is built from TRBV19 and TRBJ2-1; TRBD1 aligns across 8 bases. CDR1 LNHDA and CDR2 SQIVND come from the germline V gene (reference sequence). The CDR3 has 15 residues. V lost 4 bases, J lost 4 bases, and 6 bases stayed unmatched.

CDR3 DNA: TGTGCCAGCAGCCACTCGACTCTCCCTGAAGCTTTCTTT. Encoded protein: CASSHSTLPEAFF. The genes are TRBV28 and TRBJ1-1; D gene unclear. V was pared by 6 bases and J by 6 bases, with 14 bases between. Germline V gene lookup returns CDR1 MDHEN and CDR2 SYDVKM. This CDR3 has 13 amino acids. The full variable domain, its missing parts supplied by reference TRBV28 and TRBJ1-1, is DVKVTQSSRYLVKRTGEKVFLECVQDMDHENMFWYRQDPGLGLRLIYFSYDVKMKEKGDIPEGYSVSREKKERFSLILESASTNQTSMYLCASSHSTLPEAFFGQGTRLTVV.

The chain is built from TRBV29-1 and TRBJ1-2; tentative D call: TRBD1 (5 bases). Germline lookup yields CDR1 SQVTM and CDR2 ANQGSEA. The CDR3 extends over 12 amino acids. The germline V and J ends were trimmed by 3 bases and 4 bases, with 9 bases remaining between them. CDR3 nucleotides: TGCAGCGTTGACCAGGGAGGCTATGGCTACACCTTC. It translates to CSVDQGGYGYTF.